This entry features one TCR beta chain sequence. No DNA is shown, since the ends of the CDR3 on it are uncertain; the CDR3 is the one TCRdb lists. The data stem from a study of cytomegalovirus exposure and HLA in healthy donors. PCR primers comprised 60 Vbeta and 13 Jbeta primers. The assay was immunoSEQ multiplex PCR, and TCRdb's table has in-frame clones only and misses some. The sample holds some 150,000 clones, about 80% seen once. Germline V gene sequence: CDR1 MNHEY, CDR2 SMNVEV (reference sequence). The CDR3 spans 18 amino acids, including both terminal residues. The sequence came from a woman aged 45-60 years in good health and CMV-seropositive. The sequenced material came from PBMCs. The chain employs TRBV27 and TRBJ2-4; the D call in the table, TRBD2, was not verified against the DNA. CDR3: CASSFRRAGTSSPNIQYF.